The 18 T cell receptor beta chains below all came from one sample that was sequenced in a study of CD8+ T cells in alopecia areata. cDNA reverse transcribed from extracted RNA served as the sequencing template. Generated by immunoSEQ multiplex PCR, the TCRdb table keeps only in-frame clones and is missing some. The data contain 90,000 to 100,000 clones, about 58% of them singletons. Sample treatment: oral pan-JAK inhibitor, 5-10 mg twice daily. Specimen: CD8+ T cells sorted from blood, collected at week 4, from a patient treated with tofacitinib. Receptors originate from a human donor with alopecia areata.

This clone was seen once. The chain uses TRBV6-5 and TRBJ1-2; D may be TRBD1 (6 bases). This CDR3 is built from 12 residues. Germline values: CDR1 MNHEY, CDR2 SVGAGI. Trimming left V 2 bases short and J 7 bases short, with 8 bases between. CDR3 in DNA: TGTGCCAGCAGTTACCCGGGGGCTGGCTACACCTTC. Translating gives CASSYPGAGYTF.

The chain couples TRBV6-4 to TRBJ2-1; D is possibly TRBD2 (5 bases). Trimming removed 0 bases from V and 13 bases from J, with 13 bases in between. The CDR3 runs 13 residues. Germline V gene lookup returns CDR1 MRHNA and CDR2 SNTAGT. The DNA of the CDR3 is TGTGCCAGCAGTGACTCGAGGGCGGGTAAACAGTTCTTC. It yields the protein CASSDSRAGKQFF.

The rearrangement joins TRBV7-9 to TRBJ2-5, with 7 bases lining up with TRBD1. The CDR3 runs 15 residues. Germline CDR1 and CDR2: SEHNR and FQNEAQ (reference sequence). J was trimmed by 2 bases and V by 6 bases; bases with no gene match: 9. The CDR3, as DNA: TGTGCCAGCAGGTCGACAGGGTTGACACAAGAGACCCAGTACTTC. It specifies CASRSTGLTQETQYF.

This clone has a single count. The V call is TRBV18, the J call TRBJ2-7; D is perhaps TRBD1 or TRBD2 (5 bases each). CDR1 KGHSH and CDR2 LQKENI come from the germline V gene. The CDR3 loop spans 15 amino acids. V was trimmed by 0 bases and J by 0 bases, leaving 9 bases between them. CDR3 sequence: CASSPPGPFSYEQYF. CDR3 nucleotides: TGTGCCAGCTCACCACCGGGACCTTTCTCCTACGAGCAGTACTTC.

This chain joins TRBV27 and TRBJ2-2; 7 positions agree with TRBD2. J gave up 1 base and V 9 bases, and 5 bases lay outside the gene matches. This CDR3 has 14 amino acids. The V gene's germline CDR1 is MNHEY and CDR2 SMNVEV (reference sequence). CDR3 residues: CASAGDRNTGELFF. The DNA of the CDR3 is TGTGCCAGTGCGGGAGATAGGAACACCGGGGAGCTGTTTTTT.

V gene TRBV7-9 combines with J gene TRBJ1-1; TRBD1 aligns across 7 bases. The germline V gene has CDR1 SEHNR and CDR2 FQNEAQ (reference sequence). V lost 11 bases to trimming and J lost 4 bases; unmatched junction nucleotides: 7. This CDR3 region has 12 residues. CDR3 DNA sequence: TGTGCCGGATCACAGGGGAGCACTGAAGCTTTCTTT. The encoded protein is CAGSQGSTEAFF.

The rearrangement uses TRBV12-5 and TRBJ2-7; D remains ambiguous. CDR3 size: 12 residues. Trimming removed 5 bases at V and 4 bases at J, with 9 bases between. Germline-derived CDR1 and CDR2 are LGHNT and FRNRAP. The DNA of the CDR3 is TGTGCTAGTGGTACGGGTCCGTACGAGCAGTACTTC. This gives the protein CASGTGPYEQYF.

This chain uses TRBV2 with TRBJ1-2; D perhaps matches TRBD1 (6 bases). The CDR3 has 13 amino acids. Germline CDR1 and CDR2: SNHLY and FYNNEI. V was cut by 8 bases and J by 6 bases, with 16 bases left in between. Here the CDR3 DNA reads TGTGCCAGCGGGGGAAGTCAGGGGCATGGCTACACCTTC. This codes for CASGGSQGHGYTF. Supplemented by reference TRBV2 and TRBJ1-2, the full variable domain reads EPEVTQTPSHQVTQMGQEVILRCVPISNHLYFYWYRQILGQKVEFLVSFYNNEISEKSEIFDDQFSVERPDGSNFTLKIRSTKLEDSAMYFCASGGSQGHGYTFGSGTRLTVV.

V and J are TRBV4-3 and TRBJ2-3; 8 bases are shared with TRBD1. Germline V gene data show CDR1 as LGHNA and CDR2 as YSLEER. V lost 1 base, J lost 0 bases, and 0 bases stayed unmatched. There are 15 residues in the CDR3. The CDR3 spells CASSQGTGSTDTQYF. CDR3 nucleotide sequence: TGCGCCAGCAGCCAAGGGACAGGGAGCACAGATACGCAGTATTTT.

This chain links TRBV5-4 with TRBJ2-1, with TRBD1 matching 7 bases. V shed 0 bases, J shed 6 bases, and the junction held 3 bases outside the gene matches. Germline values: CDR1 SGHNT, CDR2 YYREEE (reference sequence). The CDR3 covers 14 residues. CDR3 sequence (DNA): TGTGCCAGCAGCTTGGTCGACAGGGTCAATGAGCAGTTCTTC. This encodes CASSLVDRVNEQFF. Looking up the rest from reference TRBV5-4 and TRBJ2-1 gives the full variable domain: ETGVTQSPTHLIKTRGQQVTLRCSSQSGHNTVSWYQQALGQGPQFIFQYYREEENGRGNFPPRFSGLQFPNYSSELNVNALELDDSALYLCASSLVDRVNEQFFGPGTRLTVL.

CDR3 nucleotide sequence: TGTGCCAGCAGCCACGGGACAGGGGGACAAGAGACCCAGTACTTC. Its protein product is CASSHGTGGQETQYF. The chain combines TRBV7-8 with TRBJ2-5; 11 nucleotides agree with TRBD1. Losses at the gene ends were 5 bases for V and 2 bases for J; bases not matched to a gene: 4. The length of the CDR3 is 15 residues. Germline-derived CDR1 and CDR2 are SGHVS and FQNEAQ.

This clone was seen a single time. The chain recombines TRBV2 with TRBJ1-1; tentative D call: TRBD1 (5 bases). Germline loops: CDR1 SNHLY, CDR2 FYNNEI. V was shortened by 7 bases and J by 3 bases, with 15 bases between the two germline ends. The CDR3 spans 14 residues. CDR3 coding DNA: TGTGCCAGCAATGGAAAGGGGCTTTACACTGAAGCTTTCTTT. This sequence encodes CASNGKGLYTEAFF. Based on the CDR3 plus reference TRBV2 and TRBJ1-1, the full variable domain is EPEVTQTPSHQVTQMGQEVILRCVPISNHLYFYWYRQILGQKVEFLVSFYNNEISEKSEIFDDQFSVERPDGSNFTLKIRSTKLEDSAMYFCASNGKGLYTEAFFGQGTRLTVV.

CDR3 residues: CASSKGRDSSTDTQYF. CDR3 nucleotide sequence: TGCGCCAGCAGCAAAGGACGGGACTCTAGCACAGATACGCAGTATTTT. The chain couples TRBV5-1 to TRBJ2-3, with a weak D call TRBD2 (6 bases). CDR3 length: 16 amino acids. In germline, CDR1 is SGHRS, CDR2 YFSETQ. Trimming pared 4 bases from V and 0 bases from J, leaving 15 bases between. The entire variable domain, with the rest obtained from reference TRBV5-1 and TRBJ2-3, is as follows: KAGVTQTPRYLIKTRGQQVTLSCSPISGHRSVSWYQQTPGQGLQFLFEYFSETQRNKGNFPGRFSGRQFSNSRSEMNVSTLELGDSALYLCASSKGRDSSTDTQYFGPGTRLTVL.

The V and J genes are TRBV28 and TRBJ1-3; D gene ambiguous. Germline V CDR1 and CDR2: MDHEN, SYDVKM. The length of the CDR3 is 12 residues. Trimming pared 5 bases from V and 4 bases from J, leaving 6 bases between. CDR3 sequence: CASSQTGNTIYF. CDR3 coding DNA: TGTGCCAGCAGTCAAACAGGAAACACCATATATTTT.

This chain joins TRBV2 and TRBJ1-2; D call uncertain. Trimming pared 7 bases from V and 3 bases from J, leaving 24 bases between. The CDR3 consists of 17 residues. Germline-derived CDR1 and CDR2 are SNHLY and FYNNEI. As DNA, the CDR3 is TGTGCCAGCACGACATCTTCCGGGTCCGGAGGTGACTATGGCTACACCTTC. Its translation is CASTTSSGSGGDYGYTF.

V usage is TRBV27 and J usage is TRBJ1-1, with 8 bases that match TRBD1. In germline, CDR1 is MNHEY, CDR2 SMNVEV (reference sequence). Trimming at V came to 6 bases and at J to 4 bases, leaving 16 bases not matched to a gene. The CDR3 loop spans 17 amino acids. In nucleotides, the CDR3 is TGTGCCAGCAGCTTGACAGGGGAAGGATTGTACGCCACTGAAGCTTTCTTT. This codes for CASSLTGEGLYATEAFF.

J is TRBJ2-3 and V is TRBV6-4, with D maybe TRBD1 (5 bases). The CDR3 contains 16 residues. V lost 2 bases, J lost 3 bases, and 15 bases lay in between. Germline loops: CDR1 MRHNA, CDR2 SNTAGT. The CDR3 here is CASSDGALKGTDTQYF. The CDR3 DNA sequence: TGTGCCAGCAGTGACGGTGCACTGAAGGGGACAGATACGCAGTATTTT.

The chain couples TRBV7-9 to TRBJ1-2; 7 nucleotides line up with TRBD1. This CDR3 is 16 amino acids long. Germline CDR1 and CDR2: SEHNR and FQNEAQ (reference sequence). J was trimmed by 8 bases and V by 6 bases; bases with no gene match: 18. Here the CDR3 DNA reads TGTGCCAGCAGTACGATCGGGACAGAGGGGGGAAGCGGCTACACCTTC. Residues: CASSTIGTEGGSGYTF.